This TCR beta chain was recovered during a study of shared clonotypes between healthy human individuals. The CDR3 totals 16 residues. The V gene's germline CDR1 is GTSNPN and CDR2 SVGIG (reference sequence). With V trimmed by 0 bases and J by 7 bases, 13 bases remained unmatched. The assay was immunoSEQ multiplex PCR, and TCRdb's table has in-frame clones only and misses some. The table records fewer than 1.6 million clones, roughly 98.5% of them present only once. The TCR originated in a man aged 25 to 45 in good health. Sample: naive CD4+ T cells sorted from blood. Subset in this sample: CD45RA+ positively selected. This chain joins TRBV30 and TRBJ2-3, with 7 bases fitting TRBD1. CDR3 residues: CAWSVGIRGSSYTQYF. DNA for the CDR3: TGTGCCTGGAGTGTAGGTATCAGGGGGTCTTCATATACGCAGTATTTT.